A selection of T cell receptor beta chains follows, all from one sample in a study of regulatory T cells in long-lasting Graves disease. TCRdb itself ran the multiplex PCR reads through MiXCR, one entry per CDR3 protein. The sample comprises 300,000 to 450,000 distinct CDR3 sequences, roughly a sixth of which are singletons, and 20% to 25% rests with the top ten. This specimen consisted of peripheral blood mononuclear cells (PBMCs), obtained at new diagnosis, from a patient treated with antithyroid drugs. The source of these receptors is a female donor with Graves disease. Both conserved end residues are part of each CDR3. D genes are given only for firm matches. Clone size is not always given. Where it is, it says once, few, many or a class for expanded clones.

>15|TRBJ2-7|TRBV6-1|many|TRBD1
TGTGCCAGCTCCCTACACCGGGACAGGGGTAACGAGCAGTACTTC
CASSLHRDRGNEQYF
>20|TRBJ1-5|TRBV6-9|-|TRBD1
TGTGCCAGCAGTTACTGGAACCCGGGACAGGCGGTCTATAGCAATCAGCCCCAGCATTTT
CASSYWNPGQAVYSNQPQHF
>12|TRBJ2-7|TRBV27|many|-
TGTGCCAGCAGTCATTGGCCCTACGAGCAGTACTTC
CASSHWPYEQYF
>15|TRBJ2-1|TRBV9|many|TRBD2
TGTGCCAGCAGCGGCATAGCGGGACTATACAATGAGCAGTTCTTC
CASSGIAGLYNEQFF
>14|TRBJ1-1|TRBV6-1|few|-
TGTGCCAGCAATCGGCCAGCTCTGAACACTGAAGCTTTCTTT
CASNRPALNTEAFF
>12|TRBJ2-3|TRBV9|many|-
TGTGCCAGCAGCCCTTCTGAAGATACGCAGTATTTT
CASSPSEDTQYF
>15|TRBJ2-1|TRBV6-1|few|-
TGTGCCAGCAGTCCAAAGGGGACTGGCCTAAGTGAGCAGTTCTTC
CASSPKGTGLSEQFF
>14|TRBJ2-7|TRBV12-3/TRBV12-4|-|TRBD1
TGTGCCAGCACCCGGGACAGAGCTTCCTACGAGCAGTACTTC
CASTRDRASYEQYF
>13|TRBJ1-4|TRBV10-3|few|-
TGTGCCATCTCCCCGGGACACTTCGAAAAACTGTTTTTT
CAISPGHFEKLFF
>15|TRBJ2-5|TRBV7-9|-|-
TGTGCCAGCAGCTCTTGGGGCCCCGGCTTCGAGACCCAGTACTTC
CASSSWGPGFETQYF
>15|TRBJ1-2|TRBV5-4|many|TRBD1
TGTGCCAGCAGCGCCGGGACAGGGTTGAACTATGGCTACACCTTC
CASSAGTGLNYGYTF
>18|TRBJ2-2|TRBV27|many|-
TGTGCCAGCAGTTTTTTCCGGGGGCCAAAACGGAACACCGGGGAGCTGTTTTTT
CASSFFRGPKRNTGELFF
>13|TRBJ1-2|TRBV5-1|many|-
TGCGCCAGCACCGTTTCCGGGACGGTTGGTCTCACCTTC
CASTVSGTVGLTF
>17|TRBJ2-5|TRBV6-2/TRBV6-3|many|TRBD2
TGTGCCAGCACTTCGCGGGGACTAGCGGGAGTACAAGAGACCCAGTACTTC
CASTSRGLAGVQETQYF
>14|TRBJ1-2|TRBV4-1|few|-
TGCGCCAGCAGCTCACACGAAGCACCCTATGGCTACACCTTC
CASSSHEAPYGYTF
>17|TRBJ1-1|TRBV5-6|-|TRBD1
TGTGCCAGCAGCTCGGGGGGGACAGGGGGCCTCTATGCCGAAGCTTTCTTT
CASSSGGTGGLYAEAFF
>15|TRBJ1-1|TRBV24-1|many|-
TGTGCCACCAGTGATCCCCAGGGGATGCACACTGAAGCTTTCTTT
CATSDPQGMHTEAFF
>15|TRBJ2-7|TRBV5-1|many|-
TGCGCCAGCAGCTTGTCGGGGACACAATCCTACGAGCAGTACTTC
CASSLSGTQSYEQYF
>14|TRBJ2-7|TRBV20-1|many|-
TGCAGTGCTAGCCGGACAGACCTCTCCTACGAGCAGTACTTC
CSASRTDLSYEQYF
>15|TRBJ2-4|TRBV4-1|-|-
TGCGCCAGCAGCCAAGTGGCTATAGCCAAAAACATTCAGTACTTC
CASSQVAIAKNIQYF
>13|TRBJ2-2|TRBV24-1|-|-
TGTGCCACCAGTCCGGGAGCCCCCGGGGAGCTGTTTTTT
CATSPGAPGELFF
>17|TRBJ2-5|TRBV11-2|few|TRBD2
TGCGCCAGCAGCCAAGAACCGGGGGGAACGCGTCAAGAGACCCAGTACTTC
CASSQEPGGTRQETQYF